One TCR beta chain is described in this entry. What it binds is unknown. The junction had 13 bases not matched to a gene; V was cut back by 5 bases and J by 1 base. The length of the CDR3 is 17 residues. Germline-derived CDR1 and CDR2 are DFQATT and SNEGSKA (reference sequence). This entry is derived from a study of T-cell reconstitution after alpha-beta-depleted transplantation in children. Preparation of the TCRbeta library used unique molecular identifiers. TCRdb re-analysed the PCR reads in MiXCR, keeping a single row per CDR3 protein. The table has a few hundred thousand distinct CDR3 sequences, 25% to 30% seen once; the top ten hold 35% to 40%. The study, taken as a whole, reports: Reportedly, alpha-beta T cells present about two months post-transplant originated from several hundred expanded clones of graft origin. Hyperexpanded clones declined; after one year, newly produced T cells mostly supplied diversity.

The chain carries TRBV20-1 and TRBJ2-4; the match to TRBD1 covers 8 bases. The sequence came from a boy younger than two with Wiskott-Aldrich syndrome, due to receive a stem cell transplant. The source was PBMCs, collected before TCRalphabeta/CD19-depleted stem cell transplant. The CDR3 bases are TGCAGTGCTGCCGGGACAGGAGCCCAAGGGGCCAAAAACATTCAGTACTTC. Protein product: CSAAGTGAQGAKNIQYF.